One T cell receptor (beta chain) is described in this entry. This sample is part of a study of blood T cell repertoires in COVID-19. Germline CDR1 MGHRA, CDR2 YSYEKL. The junction had 5 bases not matched to a gene; V was cut back by 4 bases and J by 5 bases. The CDR3 consists of 15 residues. Assignment of participants to cohorts was predicated upon participant-reported clinical history. Symptom resolution, clearance, or two negative PCRs marked the recovered donors of Cohort 3. Study processing details: It was from reference gene primer amplification that nucleated cell counts were estimated. TCRdb's table, derived via immunoSEQ multiplex PCR, lists solely in-frame clones and lacks some. V and J calls and clone size follow that table, whereas D and trimming were derived from the DNA. Altogether roughly 200,000 clones are present, around 89% being singletons, with the ten largest covering around 2.6%.

This rearrangement joins TRBV4-1 to TRBJ1-5, with 10 nucleotides matching TRBD1. The sequence came from a woman aged 30 to 39 who had recovered from COVID-19. Sequencing was performed on PBMCs or T cells enriched from blood (not recorded which). Here the CDR3 reads CASSLAGTGDQPQHF. CDR3 nucleotide sequence: TGCGCCAGCAGCCTAGCGGGGACAGGGGATCAGCCCCAGCATTTT.